This T cell receptor (beta chain) was sequenced for a study of T cell repertoires in cytomegalovirus infection (dated by TCRdb to the late 2010s). Context from the whole study: Recently identified HLA-C-restricted CMV epitopes, whose presentation resists viral immunomodulation, were targeted by peptide stimulations together with well-studied HLA-B-restricted epitopes. Donor HLA type was relevant to the analysis, because carriage of CMV infection together with the matching HLA type was indicated by public TCR beta signatures.

The treatment or condition tag for this specimen amounts to: in vitro stimulation with specific CMV peptide epitopes to enrich CMV-specific T cells. A note on this clonotype: No antigen is known for it. A clone one base away is much larger, so this may be a read error.

Overall study outcomes, separate from this receptor: In both this cohort and an independent roughly 350-donor cohort, the cumulative frequency of public TCR beta family members distinguished carriers of CMV infection plus the relevant HLA type. The ex vivo response was dominated by HLA-C-restricted CMV-specific TCR beta clonotypes, which also provided the single most frequent clonotype in two of eight donors.

TCRdb shows the sequencer as Illumina HiSeq 1500. The public sequencing data were trimmed at Q25 with fastp and processed into clonotypes with MiXCR by TCRdb, which kept only in-frame beta chains. Rows are combined by CDR3 protein, so each entry shows the most common genes and DNA. This sample has some 800,000 distinct CDR3 sequences in its table, and about 28% of those were observed once. Over 10% of the sample is held by the ten biggest clonotypes. From the germline V gene, CDR1 is ENHRY and CDR2 is SYGVKD. CDR3 length: 17 amino acids, cysteine to phenylalanine. Only CDR3 DNA is held: 51 bases, read in frame from base 1.

The clonotype comes from a human donor in good health (CMV status not recorded). Some clones in this sample may be carry-over from other donors' samples. Recombination connected TRBV10-3 to TRBJ2-2, with 8 bases matching TRBD1. This sample comprised cultured CD8+ T cells from PBMCs, obtained from culture after CMV antigen stimulation. The nucleotides are TGTGCCATCAGTAAGTCGGGACAGGAATGGGTCACCGGGGAGCTGTTTTTT. The encoded protein is CAISKSGQEWVTGELFF.